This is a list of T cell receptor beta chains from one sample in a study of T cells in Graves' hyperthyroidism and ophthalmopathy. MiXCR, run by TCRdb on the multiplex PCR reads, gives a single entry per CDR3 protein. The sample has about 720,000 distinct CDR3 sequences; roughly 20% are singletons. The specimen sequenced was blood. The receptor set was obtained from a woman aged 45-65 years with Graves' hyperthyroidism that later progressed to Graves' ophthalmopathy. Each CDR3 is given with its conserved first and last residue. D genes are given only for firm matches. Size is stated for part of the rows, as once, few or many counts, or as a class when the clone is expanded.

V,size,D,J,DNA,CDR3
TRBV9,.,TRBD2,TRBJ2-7,TGTGCCAGCAGCCCAGCCGGGACTAGCGGGCATGTGGAGCAGTACTTC,CASSPAGTSGHVEQYF
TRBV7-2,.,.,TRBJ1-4,TGTGCCAGCAGCGGAATCGAGGGCGCGTGGGATGAAAAACTGTTTTTT,CASSGIEGAWDEKLFF
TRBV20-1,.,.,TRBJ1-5,TGCAGTGCCATCGGGACACGGAATCAGCCCCAGCATTTT,CSAIGTRNQPQHF
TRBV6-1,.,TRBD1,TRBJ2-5,TGTGCCAGCAGTATAGACAGGGCACAAGAGACCCAGTACTTC,CASSIDRAQETQYF
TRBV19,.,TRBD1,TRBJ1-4,TGTGCCAGTAGTATGGGGGACAGCGTTAATGAAAAACTGTTTTTT,CASSMGDSVNEKLFF
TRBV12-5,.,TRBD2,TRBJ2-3,TGTGCTAGTGGTTTCGGGACTAGCGGCACAGATACGCAGTATTTT,CASGFGTSGTDTQYF
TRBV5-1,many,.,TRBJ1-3,TGCGCCAGCAGCTCTACGACATCGTCGGACACCATATATTTT,CASSSTTSSDTIYF
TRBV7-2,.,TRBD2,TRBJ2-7,TGTGCCAGCAGCTTCGCTAGCGGGGGGGAATACGAGCAGTACTTC,CASSFASGGEYEQYF
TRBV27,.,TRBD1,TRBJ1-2,TGTGCCAGCAGCGACAGGGGGCTCGATGGCTACACCTTC,CASSDRGLDGYTF
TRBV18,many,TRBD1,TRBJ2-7,TGTGCCAGCTCACCACCCGGGACAGGATGGACTGAGCAGTACTTC,CASSPPGTGWTEQYF
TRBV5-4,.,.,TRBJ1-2,TGTGCCAGCAGCTTGGCTGGGGCCGGTGGCTACACCTTC,CASSLAGAGGYTF
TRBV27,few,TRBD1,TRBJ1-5,TGTGCCAGCAGTGCCCGACAGGGTTCCAATCAGCCCCAGCATTTT,CASSARQGSNQPQHF
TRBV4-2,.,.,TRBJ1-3,TGTGCCAGCAGCCAAGCTTACGTCTCTGGAAACACCATATATTTT,CASSQAYVSGNTIYF
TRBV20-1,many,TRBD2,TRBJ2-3,TGCAGTGCTAAAGGACTAGCGGGGGGTAAGACTAGCACAGATACGCAGTATTTT,CSAKGLAGGKTSTDTQYF
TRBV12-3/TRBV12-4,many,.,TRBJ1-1,TGTGCCAGCAGTGGGGGAGCAGATATGAACACTGAAGCTTTCTTT,CASSGGADMNTEAFF
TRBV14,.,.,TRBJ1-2,TGTGCCAGCAGCCAAGGAAACGCAGCCTCCTATGGCTACACCTTC,CASSQGNAASYGYTF
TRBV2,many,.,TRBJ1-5,TGTGCCAGCACTCCGGGCAATCAGCCCCAGCATTTT,CASTPGNQPQHF
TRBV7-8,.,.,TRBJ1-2,TGTGCCAGCGGCTTAGAGGGGGATCCGGTTTATGGCTACACCTTC,CASGLEGDPVYGYTF
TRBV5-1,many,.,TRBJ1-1,TGCGCCAGCAGCTTGGGTGGGCTTGAAGCTTTCTTT,CASSLGGLEAFF
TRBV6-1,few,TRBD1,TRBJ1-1,TGTGCCAGCAGCAACAGGGGGTGGGCTGAAGCTTTCTTT,CASSNRGWAEAFF
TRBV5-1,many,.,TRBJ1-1,TGCGCCAGCAGCGCCCAGGGAGGCGACACTGAAGCTTTCTTT,CASSAQGGDTEAFF
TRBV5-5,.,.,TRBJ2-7,TGTGCCAGCAGCTTCGCCGGCGACTTTTCCGAGCAGTACTTC,CASSFAGDFSEQYF
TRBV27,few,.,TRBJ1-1,TGTGCCAGCACCTCGGGACTGGGAATGAACACTGAAGCTTTCTTT,CASTSGLGMNTEAFF
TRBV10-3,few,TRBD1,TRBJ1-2,TGTGCCATCAGTGTTGACAGGGGTTATGGCTACACCTTC,CAISVDRGYGYTF
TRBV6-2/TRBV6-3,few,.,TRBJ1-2,TGTGCCAGCAGCCCTCCGGACAGATGGAATGGCTACACCTTC,CASSPPDRWNGYTF
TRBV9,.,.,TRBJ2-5,TGTGCCAGCAGCCCCGGAAGGGGTCGGGAGACCCAGTACTTC,CASSPGRGRETQYF
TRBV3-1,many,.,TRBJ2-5,TGTGCCAGCAGCCAAATCTCGGAGACCCAGTACTTC,CASSQISETQYF
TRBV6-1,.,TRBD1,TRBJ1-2,TGTGCCAGCAGTAAAATCCCCGGGACAGGGGGCATCAGCTACACCTTC,CASSKIPGTGGISYTF